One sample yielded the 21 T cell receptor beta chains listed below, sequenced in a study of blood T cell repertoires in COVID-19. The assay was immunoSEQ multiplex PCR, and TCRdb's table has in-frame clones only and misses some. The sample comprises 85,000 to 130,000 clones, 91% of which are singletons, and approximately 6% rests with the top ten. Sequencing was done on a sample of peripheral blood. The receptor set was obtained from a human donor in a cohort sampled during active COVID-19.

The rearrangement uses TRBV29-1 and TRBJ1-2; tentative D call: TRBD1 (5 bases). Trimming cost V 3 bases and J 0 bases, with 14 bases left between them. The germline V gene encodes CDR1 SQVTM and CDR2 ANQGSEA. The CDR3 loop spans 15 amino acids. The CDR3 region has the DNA TGCAGCGTTGAGGTTCGGGGGACCACTAACTATGGCTACACCTTC. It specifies CSVEVRGTTNYGYTF.

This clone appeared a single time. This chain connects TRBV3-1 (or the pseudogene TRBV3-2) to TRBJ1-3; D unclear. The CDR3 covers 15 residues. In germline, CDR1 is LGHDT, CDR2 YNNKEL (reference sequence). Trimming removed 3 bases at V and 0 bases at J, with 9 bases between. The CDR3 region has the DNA TGTGCCAGCAGCCATGGTACAGACTCTGGAAACACCATATATTTT. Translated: CASSHGTDSGNTIYF.

The CDR3 spells CASSLTGSGGNEQFF. As DNA, the CDR3 is TGTGCCAGTAGCCTGACAGGGAGTGGGGGCAATGAGCAGTTCTTC. V gene TRBV19 combines with J gene TRBJ2-1, with 7 bases fitting TRBD1. The V segment lost 6 bases and the J segment 6 bases; nucleotides outside the gene matches: 11. CDR3 size: 15 residues. Germline V gives CDR1 LNHDA, CDR2 SQIVND (reference sequence).

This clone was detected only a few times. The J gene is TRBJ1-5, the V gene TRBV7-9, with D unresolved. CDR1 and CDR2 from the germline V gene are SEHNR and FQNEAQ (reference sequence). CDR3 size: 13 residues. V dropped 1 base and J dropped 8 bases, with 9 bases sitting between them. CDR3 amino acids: CASSLDGGKPQHF. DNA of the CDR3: TGTGCCAGCAGCTTAGACGGCGGGAAGCCCCAGCATTTT.

CDR3 protein: CASSLGRNYEQYF. The CDR3 bases are TGTGCCAGCAGCTTAGGCAGGAACTACGAGCAGTACTTC. The chain links TRBV7-6 to TRBJ2-7; D is unclear. The V end lost 1 base, the J end lost 3 bases, and 7 bases lay between the germline ends. Germline V gives CDR1 SGHVS, CDR2 FNYEAQ. CDR3 size: 13 residues.

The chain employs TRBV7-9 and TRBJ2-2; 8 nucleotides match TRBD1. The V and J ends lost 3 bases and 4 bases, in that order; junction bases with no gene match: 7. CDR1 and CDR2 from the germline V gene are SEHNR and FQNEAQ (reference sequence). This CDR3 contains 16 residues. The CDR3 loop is CASSLDRASGTGELFF. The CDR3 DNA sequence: TGTGCCAGCAGCTTGGACAGGGCTTCAGGCACCGGGGAGCTGTTTTTT.

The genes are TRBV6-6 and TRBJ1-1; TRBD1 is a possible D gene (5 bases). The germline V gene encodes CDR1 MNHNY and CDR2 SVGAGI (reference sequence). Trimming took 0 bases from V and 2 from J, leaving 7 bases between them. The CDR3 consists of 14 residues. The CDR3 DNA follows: TGTGCCAGCAGTTACTCGGGGGGTAACACTGAAGCTTTCTTT. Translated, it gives CASSYSGGNTEAFF.

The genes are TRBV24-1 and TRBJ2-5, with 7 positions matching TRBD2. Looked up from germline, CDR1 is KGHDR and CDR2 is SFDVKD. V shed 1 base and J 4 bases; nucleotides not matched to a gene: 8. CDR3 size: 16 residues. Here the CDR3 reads CATSDFLAGAGETQYF. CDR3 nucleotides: TGTGCCACCAGTGATTTCCTGGCGGGAGCGGGAGAGACCCAGTACTTC.

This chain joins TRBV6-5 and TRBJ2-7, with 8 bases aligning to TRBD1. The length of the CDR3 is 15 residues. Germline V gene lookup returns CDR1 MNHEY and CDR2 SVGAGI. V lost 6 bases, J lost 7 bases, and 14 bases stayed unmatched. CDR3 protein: CASRVPGTGLREQYF. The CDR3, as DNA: TGTGCCAGCAGGGTGCCCGGGACAGGACTACGGGAGCAGTACTTC.

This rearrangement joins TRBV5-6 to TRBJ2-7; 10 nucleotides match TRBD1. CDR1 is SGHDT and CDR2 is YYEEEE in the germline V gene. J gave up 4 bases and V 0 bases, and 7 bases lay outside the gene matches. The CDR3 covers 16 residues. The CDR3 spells CASSLVRDRGLYEQYF. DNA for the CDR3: TGTGCCAGCAGCTTGGTGCGGGACAGGGGATTGTACGAGCAGTACTTC.

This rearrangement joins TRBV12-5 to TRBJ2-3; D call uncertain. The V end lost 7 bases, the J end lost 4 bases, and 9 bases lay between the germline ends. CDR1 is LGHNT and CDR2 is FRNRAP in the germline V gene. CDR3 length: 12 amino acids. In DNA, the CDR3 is TGTGCTAGTGCGGTCTCACCAGATACGCAGTATTTT. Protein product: CASAVSPDTQYF.

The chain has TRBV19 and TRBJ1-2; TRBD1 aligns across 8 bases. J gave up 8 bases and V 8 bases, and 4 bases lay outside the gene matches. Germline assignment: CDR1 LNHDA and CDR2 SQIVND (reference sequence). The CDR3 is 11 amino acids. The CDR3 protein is CASEQGVGYTF. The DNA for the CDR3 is TGTGCCAGTGAACAGGGGGTAGGCTACACCTTC.

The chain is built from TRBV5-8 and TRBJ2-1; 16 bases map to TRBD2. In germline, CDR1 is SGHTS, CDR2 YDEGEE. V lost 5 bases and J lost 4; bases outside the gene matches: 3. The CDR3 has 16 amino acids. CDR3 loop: CASRRGLAGGYNEQFF. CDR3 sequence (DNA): TGTGCCAGCAGGCGGGGACTAGCGGGGGGGTACAATGAGCAGTTCTTC.

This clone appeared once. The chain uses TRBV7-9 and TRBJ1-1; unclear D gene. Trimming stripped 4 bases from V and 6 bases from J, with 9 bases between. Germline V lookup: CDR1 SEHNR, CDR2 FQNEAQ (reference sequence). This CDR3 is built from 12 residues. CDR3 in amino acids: CASSSIVSEAFF. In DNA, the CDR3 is TGTGCCAGCAGCTCTATAGTATCTGAAGCTTTCTTT.

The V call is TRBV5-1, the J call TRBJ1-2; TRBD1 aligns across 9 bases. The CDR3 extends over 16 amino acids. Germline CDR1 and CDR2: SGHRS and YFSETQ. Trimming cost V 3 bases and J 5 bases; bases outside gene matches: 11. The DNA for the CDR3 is TGCGCCAGCAGCTACCGGGGACAGGGATCGGGGTATGGCTACACCTTC. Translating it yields CASSYRGQGSGYGYTF.

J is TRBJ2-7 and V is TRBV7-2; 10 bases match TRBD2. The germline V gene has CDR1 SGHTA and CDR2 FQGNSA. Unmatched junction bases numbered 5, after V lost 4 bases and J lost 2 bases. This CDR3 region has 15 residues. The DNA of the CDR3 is TGTGCCAGCAGCTCCCCCAGCGGGGGGGCCTACGAGCAGTACTTC. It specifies CASSSPSGGAYEQYF.

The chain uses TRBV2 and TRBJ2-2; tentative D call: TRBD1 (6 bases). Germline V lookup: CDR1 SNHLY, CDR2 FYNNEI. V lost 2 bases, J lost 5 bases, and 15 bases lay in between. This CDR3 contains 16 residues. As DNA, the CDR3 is TGTGCCAGCAGTGAAATTTTGGGACACCGAACCGGGGAGCTGTTTTTT. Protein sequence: CASSEILGHRTGELFF.

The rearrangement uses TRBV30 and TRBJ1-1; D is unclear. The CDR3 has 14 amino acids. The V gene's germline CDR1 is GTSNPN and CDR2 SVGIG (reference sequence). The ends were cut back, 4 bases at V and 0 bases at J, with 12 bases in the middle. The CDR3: CAWIPGLLNTEAFF. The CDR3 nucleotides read TGTGCCTGGATCCCCGGACTATTGAACACTGAAGCTTTCTTT.

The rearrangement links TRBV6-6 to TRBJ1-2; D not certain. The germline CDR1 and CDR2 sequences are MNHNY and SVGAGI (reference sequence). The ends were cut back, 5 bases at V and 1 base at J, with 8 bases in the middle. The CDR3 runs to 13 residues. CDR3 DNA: TGTGCCAGCAGTCATAACAGTAACTATGGCTACACCTTC. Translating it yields CASSHNSNYGYTF.

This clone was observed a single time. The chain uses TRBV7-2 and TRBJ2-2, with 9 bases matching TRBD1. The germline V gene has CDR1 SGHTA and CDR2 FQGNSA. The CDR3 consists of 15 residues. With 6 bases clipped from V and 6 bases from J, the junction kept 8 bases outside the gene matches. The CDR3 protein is CASRTGTGLAGELFF. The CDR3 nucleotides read TGTGCCAGCAGGACGGGGACAGGGTTGGCCGGGGAGCTGTTTTTT.

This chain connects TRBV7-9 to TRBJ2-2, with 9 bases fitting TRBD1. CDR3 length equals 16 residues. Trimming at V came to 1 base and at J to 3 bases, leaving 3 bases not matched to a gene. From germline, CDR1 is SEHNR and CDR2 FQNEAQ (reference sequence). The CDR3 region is CASSLGGTGYTGELFF. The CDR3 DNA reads TGTGCCAGCAGCTTAGGCGGGACAGGGTACACCGGGGAGCTGTTTTTT.